This passage covers 3 T cell receptor beta chains from one sample sequenced in a study of control samples from healthy donors and cancer patients. Libraries were prepared by immunoSEQ multiplex PCR; TCRdb keeps only in-frame clonotypes and omits some of them. The table has about 140,000 clones, almost 90% seen once. Sequenced sample: blood. These TCRs come from a young man in good health.

J is TRBJ2-3 and V is TRBV5-1, with D maybe TRBD1 (6 bases). CDR1 and CDR2 from the germline V gene are SGHRS and YFSETQ. This CDR3 contains 16 residues. The germline V and J ends were trimmed by 0 bases and 1 base, with 12 bases remaining between them. The CDR3: CASSLEGDVGTDTQYF. In nucleotides, the CDR3 is TGCGCCAGCAGCTTGGAGGGGGACGTAGGCACAGATACGCAGTATTTT.

J is TRBJ2-2 and V is TRBV7-3; no firm D call. The germline V gene has CDR1 SGHTA and CDR2 FQGTGA. The V end lost 5 bases, the J end lost 1 base, and 5 bases lay between the germline ends. The CDR3 spans 13 residues. The CDR3, as DNA: TGTGCCAGCAGCGTACAGAACACCGGGGAGCTGTTTTTT. Translation: CASSVQNTGELFF.

This sequence joins TRBV19 and TRBJ1-2; TRBD1 is a possible D gene (6 bases). Looked up from germline, CDR1 is LNHDA and CDR2 is SQIVND (reference sequence). Trimming pared 4 bases from V and 2 bases from J, leaving 11 bases between. CDR3 length equals 14 residues. CDR3 DNA: TGTGCCAGTAGTAACGGACAGATCAACTATGGCTACACCTTC. It translates to CASSNGQINYGYTF.